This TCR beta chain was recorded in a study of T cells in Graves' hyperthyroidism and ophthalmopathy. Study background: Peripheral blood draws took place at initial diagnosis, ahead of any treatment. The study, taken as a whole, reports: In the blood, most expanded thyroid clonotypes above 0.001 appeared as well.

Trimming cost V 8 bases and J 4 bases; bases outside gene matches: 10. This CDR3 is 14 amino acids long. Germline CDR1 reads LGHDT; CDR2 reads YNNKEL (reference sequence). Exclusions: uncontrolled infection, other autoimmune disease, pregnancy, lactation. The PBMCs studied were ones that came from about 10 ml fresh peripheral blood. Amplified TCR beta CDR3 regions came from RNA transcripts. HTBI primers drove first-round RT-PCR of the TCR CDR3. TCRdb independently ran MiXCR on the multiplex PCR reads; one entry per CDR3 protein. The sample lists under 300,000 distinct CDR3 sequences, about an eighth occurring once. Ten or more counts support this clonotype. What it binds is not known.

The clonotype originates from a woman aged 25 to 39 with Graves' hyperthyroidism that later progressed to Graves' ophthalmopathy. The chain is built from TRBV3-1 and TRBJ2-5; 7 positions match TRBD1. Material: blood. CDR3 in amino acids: CASREGTEIETQYF. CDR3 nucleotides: TGTGCCAGCCGTGAAGGGACAGAGATAGAGACCCAGTACTTC.